The present T cell receptor beta chain was sequenced within a study of blood T cell repertoires in COVID-19. Assay used: immunoSEQ multiplex PCR; TCRdb lists only in-frame clones, some missing. The sample has approximately 97,000 clones; roughly 86% are singletons. CDR1 and CDR2 from the germline V gene are LGHDT and YNNKEL (reference sequence). CDR3 length: 14 residues. V trimming: 3 bases; J trimming: 6 bases; junction bases outside the gene matches: 3. Source material: peripheral blood. The chain carries TRBV3-1 (or the pseudogene TRBV3-2) and TRBJ2-1; 9 nucleotides agree with TRBD1. This TCR was recovered from a middle-aged man with active or convalescent COVID-19. The CDR3 bases are TGTGCCAGCAGCCAGGGACAGGGTTCCAATGAGCAGTTCTTC. Translated, it gives CASSQGQGSNEQFF.